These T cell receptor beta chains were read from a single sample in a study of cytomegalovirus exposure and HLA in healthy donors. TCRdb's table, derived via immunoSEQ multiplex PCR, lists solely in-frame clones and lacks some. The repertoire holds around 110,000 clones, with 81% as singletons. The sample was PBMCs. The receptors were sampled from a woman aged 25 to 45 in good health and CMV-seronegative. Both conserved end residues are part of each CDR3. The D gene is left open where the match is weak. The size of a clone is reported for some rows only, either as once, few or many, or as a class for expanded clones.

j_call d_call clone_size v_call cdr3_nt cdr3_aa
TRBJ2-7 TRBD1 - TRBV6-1 TGTGCCAGCAGTGAGGGGACAGGGGGCTACGAGCAGTACTTC CASSEGTGGYEQYF
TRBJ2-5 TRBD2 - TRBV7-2 TGTGCCAGCAGCTTAGGAGTCCCTAGCGGGAGGTTAGAGACCCAGTACTTC CASSLGVPSGRLETQYF
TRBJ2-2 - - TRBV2 TGTGCCAGCAGTGAAGCTTGGGGGCCCACCGGGGAGCTGTTTTTT CASSEAWGPTGELFF
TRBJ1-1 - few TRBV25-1 TGTGCCAGCAGAGACAGGAACACTGAAGCTTTCTTT CASRDRNTEAFF
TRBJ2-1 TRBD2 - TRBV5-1 TGCGCCAGCAGCTTTGCGGGAGTTGGGCCCGGCCCTAATGAGCAGTTCTTC CASSFAGVGPGPNEQFF
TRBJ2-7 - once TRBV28 TGTGCCAGCAAAGGGGCCACCTACGAGCAGTACTTC CASKGATYEQYF
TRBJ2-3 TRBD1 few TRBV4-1 TGCGCCAGCAGCAGCCGGGACAGGACAGATACGCAGTATTTT CASSSRDRTDTQYF
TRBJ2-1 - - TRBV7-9 TGTGCCAGCAGCTTAGAAAGACAGTTAACTCGGAATGAGCAGTTCTTC CASSLERQLTRNEQFF
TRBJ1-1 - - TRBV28 TGTGCCAGCAGTTTAAGGGGGGGAGGTGAAGCTTTCTTT CASSLRGGGEAFF
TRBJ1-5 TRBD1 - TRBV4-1 TGCGCCAGCAGCCAAGTACAGGGGGGAAATCAGCCCCAGCATTTT CASSQVQGGNQPQHF
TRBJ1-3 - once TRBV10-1 TGCGCCAGCAGTGAGCAGGGGCCTGGAAACACCATATATTTT CASSEQGPGNTIYF
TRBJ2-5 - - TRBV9 TGTGCCAGCAGCTCGTGGGGGGAAGAGACCCAGTACTTC CASSSWGEETQYF
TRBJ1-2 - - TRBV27 TGTGCCAGCAGTTTTGGAGGGGCCTACACCTTC CASSFGGAYTF
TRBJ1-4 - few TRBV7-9 TGTGCCAGCAGCTTAGCGCGGTCAATAAATGAAAAACTGTTTTTT CASSLARSINEKLFF
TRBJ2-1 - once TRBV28 TGTGCCAGCAGACCCCGTGGCATCTCCTACAATGAGCAGTTCTTC CASRPRGISYNEQFF
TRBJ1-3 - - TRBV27 TGTGCCAGCAGAGGGGGTGGAGGAAACACCATATATTTT CASRGGGGNTIYF
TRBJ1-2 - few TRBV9 TGTGCCAGCAGCTCCGTCGGGTCCTATGGCTACACCTTC CASSSVGSYGYTF
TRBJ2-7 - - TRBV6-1 TGTGCCAGCAGTGACCTCACCACCCAAAGCGAGCAGTACTTC CASSDLTTQSEQYF
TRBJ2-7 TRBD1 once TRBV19 TGTGCCAGTAGTATCTCGGACAGGGGTCACGAGCAGTACTTC CASSISDRGHEQYF
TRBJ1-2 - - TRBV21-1 TGTGCCAGCAGCAAAATCCAGGCGTCGTGGGGCTACACCTTC CASSKIQASWGYTF
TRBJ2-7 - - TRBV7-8 TGTGCCAGCAGCTTAGGTTATACCTACGAGCAGTACTTC CASSLGYTYEQYF